The rows below give T cell receptor beta chains drawn from one sample of a study of control samples from healthy donors and cancer patients. Sequencing used immunoSEQ multiplex PCR; TCRdb keeps in-frame clones, though not all of them. The sample gives 60,000 to 70,000 clones, approximately 88% of which show up once; around 3% is in the top ten. The sample comprised PBMCs. Every receptor here comes from a woman aged 45-65 years with lung cancer. Both conserved end residues are part of each CDR3. Each record gives: J gene, D gene, clone size, V gene, CDR3 DNA, CDR3 protein. D genes are given only for firm matches. Clone size is shown for a subset of rows, as once, few, many or a class of expanded clone.

j_gene: TRBJ1-6
d_gene: TRBD1
abundance: -
v_gene: TRBV5-6
CDR3nt: TGTGCCAGCGACGAGACAGGGGGAAATTCACCCCTCCACTTT
CDR3aa: CASDETGGNSPLHF

j_gene: TRBJ2-7
d_gene: -
abundance: -
v_gene: TRBV14
CDR3nt: TGTGCCAGCAGCCCAGGGGGGCGCCTCCCCTACGAGCAGTACTTC
CDR3aa: CASSPGGRLPYEQYF

j_gene: TRBJ2-7
d_gene: -
abundance: -
v_gene: TRBV5-1
CDR3nt: TGCGCCAGCAGCTTGGCTACCAGGGAGGAAGAGCAGTACTTC
CDR3aa: CASSLATREEEQYF

j_gene: TRBJ2-1
d_gene: TRBD2
abundance: -
v_gene: TRBV25-1
CDR3nt: TGTGCCAGCAGTGATCCGCTAGCGGGGCGGGACAATGAGCAGTTCTTC
CDR3aa: CASSDPLAGRDNEQFF

j_gene: TRBJ2-3
d_gene: -
abundance: once
v_gene: TRBV27
CDR3nt: TGTGCCAGCAGCCTCACCCCTAGCACAGATACGCAGTATTTT
CDR3aa: CASSLTPSTDTQYF

j_gene: TRBJ1-1
d_gene: -
abundance: -
v_gene: TRBV10-3
CDR3nt: TGTGCCATCAGTGACTATGACCTAAACAGGAACACTGAAGCTTTCTTT
CDR3aa: CAISDYDLNRNTEAFF

j_gene: TRBJ2-7
d_gene: TRBD1
abundance: -
v_gene: TRBV5-1
CDR3nt: TGCGCCAGCAGCCCTGGACAGGCTCAGGGAGAGCAGTACTTC
CDR3aa: CASSPGQAQGEQYF

j_gene: TRBJ1-1
d_gene: TRBD1
abundance: -
v_gene: TRBV27
CDR3nt: TGTGCCACCAAATTTATTGGGACAGACACTGAAGCTTTCTTT
CDR3aa: CATKFIGTDTEAFF

j_gene: TRBJ1-5
d_gene: -
abundance: few
v_gene: TRBV6-2/TRBV6-3
CDR3nt: TGTGCCAGCAGTTACAACCGGCCCAATCAGCCCCAGCATTTT
CDR3aa: CASSYNRPNQPQHF

j_gene: TRBJ2-1
d_gene: TRBD2
abundance: -
v_gene: TRBV6-8
CDR3nt: TGTGCCAGCCGGGGGGGCTCCTACAATGAGCAGTTCTTC
CDR3aa: CASRGGSYNEQFF

j_gene: TRBJ2-5
d_gene: TRBD1
abundance: -
v_gene: TRBV7-9
CDR3nt: TGTGCCAGCAGTTTCGACAGGGCGACCCAAGAGACCCAGTACTTC
CDR3aa: CASSFDRATQETQYF

j_gene: TRBJ1-4
d_gene: -
abundance: -
v_gene: TRBV5-5
CDR3nt: TGTGCCAGCAGCGACCCGAGGGGCAGTGAAAAACTGTTTTTT
CDR3aa: CASSDPRGSEKLFF

j_gene: TRBJ2-5
d_gene: -
abundance: -
v_gene: TRBV28
CDR3nt: TGTGCCAGCAGTTCGGGGGTACAAGAGACCCAGTACTTC
CDR3aa: CASSSGVQETQYF

j_gene: TRBJ1-1
d_gene: -
abundance: -
v_gene: TRBV18
CDR3nt: TGTGCCAGCTCACCACAACGCGGGAACACTGAAGCTTTCTTT
CDR3aa: CASSPQRGNTEAFF

j_gene: TRBJ1-1
d_gene: -
abundance: -
v_gene: TRBV18
CDR3nt: TGTGCCAGCTCACGGGATGACACTGAAGCTTTCTTT
CDR3aa: CASSRDDTEAFF

j_gene: TRBJ2-7
d_gene: -
abundance: -
v_gene: TRBV11-2
CDR3nt: TGTGCCAGCAGTTCGTTCGAGCAGTACTTC
CDR3aa: CASSSFEQYF

j_gene: TRBJ2-3
d_gene: -
abundance: -
v_gene: TRBV6-6
CDR3nt: TGTGCCAGCAGTTACGAGTGGGGAGGCACAGATACGCAGTATTTT
CDR3aa: CASSYEWGGTDTQYF

j_gene: TRBJ1-1
d_gene: -
abundance: -
v_gene: TRBV6-5
CDR3nt: TGTGCCAGCAGTTACTACGAGGGACGCATGAACACTGAAGCTTTCTTT
CDR3aa: CASSYYEGRMNTEAFF

j_gene: TRBJ1-3
d_gene: -
abundance: medium-sized
v_gene: TRBV6-5
CDR3nt: TGTGCCAGCAGAGCAGGGGCTGGAAACACCATATATTTT
CDR3aa: CASRAGAGNTIYF

j_gene: TRBJ2-7
d_gene: TRBD2
abundance: -
v_gene: TRBV28
CDR3nt: TGTGCCAGCAGTTTTGGCGGGAGCTCCTACGAGCAGTACTTC
CDR3aa: CASSFGGSSYEQYF

j_gene: TRBJ2-1
d_gene: TRBD2
abundance: -
v_gene: TRBV5-1
CDR3nt: TGCGCCAGCAGCTTGACGGGGGGGCTCAATGAGCAGTTCTTC
CDR3aa: CASSLTGGLNEQFF

j_gene: TRBJ2-7
d_gene: -
abundance: -
v_gene: TRBV28
CDR3nt: TGTGCCAGCAGGGAGGAATACGAGCAGTACTTC
CDR3aa: CASREEYEQYF

j_gene: TRBJ1-4
d_gene: -
abundance: once
v_gene: TRBV3-1/TRBV3-2
CDR3nt: TGTGCCAGCAGCCTGAAGCAGGGCGAAAAACTGTTTTTT
CDR3aa: CASSLKQGEKLFF

j_gene: TRBJ1-1
d_gene: -
abundance: -
v_gene: TRBV11-1
CDR3nt: TGTGCCAGCAGCTTAGCCATTGGGGCGATGAACACTGAAGCTTTCTTT
CDR3aa: CASSLAIGAMNTEAFF

j_gene: TRBJ1-2
d_gene: TRBD1
abundance: -
v_gene: TRBV4-3
CDR3nt: TGCGCCAGCAGCCAGGACAGGGATAACTATGGCTACACCTTC
CDR3aa: CASSQDRDNYGYTF

j_gene: TRBJ1-1
d_gene: TRBD1
abundance: -
v_gene: TRBV5-4
CDR3nt: TGTGCCAGCAGCTCGGACAGGATCAACACTGAAGCTTTCTTT
CDR3aa: CASSSDRINTEAFF

j_gene: TRBJ2-2
d_gene: -
abundance: -
v_gene: TRBV7-2
CDR3nt: TGTGCCAGCAGCTTAGCGCAGGGAACCGGGGAGCTGTTTTTT
CDR3aa: CASSLAQGTGELFF